This T cell receptor (beta chain) was identified in a study of T cells after yellow fever vaccination. The study, taken as a whole, reports: Researchers noted that a small share of clonotypes showed up in both CD4 and CD8 compartments. Once the booster was given, most primary-vaccination clones reappeared, at around 96% for CD4 and over 85% for CD8. The secondary response was weaker, and its peak arrived faster, on day 5 versus 15.

As TCR cDNA was made by 5'RACE template switching, a universal primer site and UMIs were added. TCRdb reanalysed the 5' RACE reads using MiXCR and keeps one entry per CDR3 protein. The data hold about 340,000 distinct CDR3 sequences, with under 15% observed a single time. CDR3 length equals 13 residues. Looked up from germline, CDR1 is SGHRS and CDR2 is YFSETQ. The trim removed 4 bases at V and 8 bases at J, leaving 5 bases unmatched. This clonotype was seen a few times. Antigen specificity is unknown. The chain uses TRBV5-1 and TRBJ1-3, with 8 nucleotides matching TRBD1. The material was CD4+ T cells sorted from PBMCs, obtained 15 days after the yellow fever booster vaccination. The receptor was derived from a man aged 18 to 35 who received the YFV17D yellow fever vaccine. The CDR3 DNA is TGCGCCAGCAGCCTACAGGGGGAGGACACCATATATTTT. It encodes CASSLQGEDTIYF.